This T cell receptor beta chain was profiled in a study of CD8 T cells in ankylosing spondylitis. Notes on the study in general: Certain motif variants had earlier appeared in reactive arthritis synovial fluid and blood. Within matched ankylosing spondylitis synovial fluid, disease-linked clones were reportedly significantly enriched. A motif of several highly homologous TCR beta variants was seen as apparently characteristic of ankylosing spondylitis blood.

V dropped 7 bases and J dropped 10; count of bases not matched to a gene: 11. CDR3 length equals 15 residues. This clonotype has just a few counts. The target antigen is unknown. TCRdb used MiXCR to reprocess the 5' RACE reads, holding one entry per CDR3 protein. Of 650,000 to 800,000 distinct CDR3 sequences in the sample, about 20% were seen once. The sequenced sample was blood, either unsorted or a sorted T cell fraction (not recorded which). The receptor's source is a male donor with ankylosing spondylitis. The chain links TRBV12-3 or TRBV12-4 to TRBJ2-1; TRBD1 matches at 12 bases. CDR3 residues: CASNHGDRGRWEQFF. Here the CDR3 DNA reads TGTGCCAGCAATCATGGGGACAGGGGGCGCTGGGAGCAGTTCTTC.